This T cell receptor (beta chain) was recovered during a study of monozygotic twins with inflammatory bowel disease. Per individual sample, eight separate reactions were used to make cDNA. TCRdb processed the 5' RACE reads again and assigns one entry to each CDR3 protein, with no DNA. This sample contains 150,000 to 200,000 distinct CDR3 sequences. Germline CDR1 is MGHRA and CDR2 is YSYEKL. CDR3 length equals 18 residues. The origin of this receptor is a human donor with ulcerative colitis or Crohn's disease, or a healthy co-twin of an affected twin (not recorded which). The sequencing sample was made of blood. The genes are TRBV4-1 and TRBJ2-2; the TRBD1 assignment by TCRdb is unverifiable without DNA. This chain's CDR3 is CASSQVTIGPGGPGELFF.